This T cell receptor beta chain was documented in a study of low-dose radiotherapy and immunotherapy resistance in tumors. Study background: Participants in Cohort 2 were given 1 Gy per fraction every two weeks, for 13 Gy over 26 weeks.

With TRAV- and TRBV-specific primers, first-strand cDNA was made, covering the alpha and beta chains. TCRs underwent around 18 PCR cycles of amplification with a constant-region primer and V-primer adapter. TCRdb ran MiXCR on the reads and lists one entry per CDR3 protein. This table has under 90,000 distinct CDR3 sequences, about 17% appearing once. The J segment lost 10 bases and the V segment lost 2 bases, leaving 1 base of the junction unmatched. This CDR3 is built from 14 residues. Germline V CDR1 and CDR2: KGHSH, LQKENI. This clonotype came up many times. Documented time point: after trial treatment. Treatment: LDRT plus nivolumab, ipilimumab, low-dose cyclophosphamide and aspirin (RACIN trial). Donors, who were enrolled in a single-arm phase I dose-escalation trial, received nivolumab, ipilimumab, aspirin, low-dose cyclophosphamide and low-dose radiotherapy.

The sequence derives from a male donor with prostate cancer. V is TRBV18 and J is TRBJ2-2, with TRBD2 matching over 13 bases. The sample was PBMCs, taken after low-dose radiotherapy plus immunotherapy. The CDR3 nucleotides are TGTGCCAGCTCACCAGGACTAGCGGGAGTGGAGCTGTTTTTT. It encodes CASSPGLAGVELFF. Variable domain in full (rest from reference TRBV18 and TRBJ2-2): NAGVMQNPRHLVRRRGQEARLRCSPMKGHSHVYWYRQLPEEGLKFMVYLQKENIIDESGMPKERFSAEFPKEGPSILRIQQVVRGDSAAYFCASSPGLAGVELFFGEGSRLTVL.